Sequencing of this T cell receptor beta chain was carried out in a study of resident and recirculating memory T cells in vitiligo. At the level of the study: The samples were homogenized without cell sorting before genomic DNA extraction.

No patient showed confetti depigmentation, a clinical sign of active disease. Germline assignment: CDR1 MGHRA and CDR2 YSYEKL. The CDR3 consists of 15 residues. Trimming cost V 3 bases and J 4 bases, with 14 bases left between them. Generated by immunoSEQ multiplex PCR, the TCRdb table keeps only in-frame clones and is missing some. The sample contains 40,000 to 45,000 clones, 80% to 95% of which appear only once. The TCR sequence derives from a male donor with vitiligo. Sequences were obtained from blood. This chain uses TRBV4-1 with TRBJ2-3; possibly TRBD1 for D (6 bases). This chain's CDR3 is CASSHHGQKADTQYF. CDR3 sequence (DNA): TGCGCCAGCAGCCATCACGGACAGAAGGCAGATACGCAGTATTTT.